Presented here are 9 T cell receptor beta chains from one specimen sequenced in a study of blood T cells in healthy people across ages. A second PCR, run for about 7 to 12 cycles, used a sample-barcoded 5' primer plus a J-beta primer mix. TCRdb recomputed calls from the 5' RACE reads with MiXCR, one row per CDR3 protein. The top ten clones hold roughly 19% of a sample with roughly 790,000 distinct CDR3 sequences, approximately 39% of them seen once. The sample comprised blood. The receptor set was obtained from a woman between 55 and 75 years old in good health.

As regards this clonotype: As the CDR3 is not closed by the conserved phenylalanine or tryptophan, this likely results from a read error. V usage is TRBV7-2 and J usage is TRBJ2-1; 9 nucleotides agree with TRBD2. With 2 bases clipped from V and 7 bases from J, the junction kept 3 bases outside the gene matches. Germline V lookup: CDR1 SGHTA, CDR2 FQGNSA. The CDR3 totals 14 residues. The CDR3 DNA follows: TGTGCCAGCAGCTTACCGGGACTAGCAAATGAGCAGTTCCTC. Protein sequence: CASSLPGLANEQFL.

V usage is TRBV2 and J usage is TRBJ2-5; TRBD2 aligns across 7 bases. From germline, CDR1 is SNHLY and CDR2 FYNNEI. The junction had 6 bases not matched to a gene; V was cut back by 7 bases and J by 4 bases. This CDR3 is 13 amino acids long. In DNA form, the CDR3 reads TGTGCCAGCATTCTGGGACTATTAGAGACCCAGTACTTC. Translation gives CASILGLLETQYF.

This clonotype has more than one count but fewer than ten. The genes are TRBV20-1 and TRBJ2-1; 16 bases match TRBD2. Looked up from germline, CDR1 is DFQATT and CDR2 is SNEGSKA (reference sequence). Trimming cost V 4 bases and J 0 bases; bases outside gene matches: 6. The CDR3 has 18 residues. DNA of the CDR3: TGCAGTGCTAAGGGACTAGCGGGAGGGTTTAGCTCCTACAATGAGCAGTTCTTC. Translated: CSAKGLAGGFSSYNEQFF.

The sample holds one count of this clonotype. Germline is not matched at one junction end, which may reflect a read error. The rearrangement links TRBV7-3 to TRBJ2-1; D could derive from TRBD1 or TRBD2 (5 bases each). The CDR3 sequence is 13 residues long. Looked up from germline, CDR1 is SGHTA and CDR2 is FQGTGA. The CDR3 reads CASSLLVRGELFF. The CDR3 nucleotides are TGTGCCAGCAGCTTATTAGTAAGAGGGGAGCTGTTCTTC. Combining the CDR3 with reference TRBV7-3 and TRBJ2-1 gives the whole variable domain GAGVSQTPSNKVTEKGKYVELRCDPISGHTALYWYRQSLGQGPEFLIYFQGTGAADDSGLPNDRFFAVRPEGSVSTLKIQRTERGDSAVYLCASSLLVRGELFFGPGTRLTVL.

J is TRBJ2-3 and V is TRBV5-1; weak D call: TRBD1 (6 bases). Trimming took 4 bases from V and 5 from J, leaving 20 bases between them. Germline loops: CDR1 SGHRS, CDR2 YFSETQ. The CDR3 runs 16 residues. The CDR3 bases are TGCGCCAGCAGCCTGGGTGGTGGGGGCGATGGAGATACGCAGTATTTT. Encoded protein: CASSLGGGGDGDTQYF.

This chain links TRBV20-1 with TRBJ2-5; D possibly corresponds to TRBD2 (5 bases). The germline V and J ends were trimmed by 0 bases and 11 bases, with 25 bases remaining between them. In germline, CDR1 is DFQATT, CDR2 SNEGSKA (reference sequence). CDR3 size: 16 residues. CDR3 in DNA: TGCAGTGCTAGAGATATCCGGAGGACCCTCTCCTACGGGCAGTACTTC. Its translation: CSARDIRRTLSYGQYF.

This chain links TRBV5-1 with TRBJ2-3; maybe TRBD2 (6 bases). The CDR3 consists of 17 residues. The V end was cut by 4 bases, the J end by 3 bases, with 21 bases between. Germline V gives CDR1 SGHRS, CDR2 YFSETQ. CDR3 in amino acids: CASSRVPFGGGTDTQYF. Here the CDR3 DNA reads TGCGCCAGCAGCCGAGTCCCTTTCGGGGGAGGAACAGATACGCAGTATTTT.

The CDR3 DNA sequence: TGTGCCAGCAGCTTAGTGGCCGGGACTATGGTGGAGACCCAGTACTTC. Translation gives CASSLVAGTMVETQYF. V is TRBV11-2 and J is TRBJ2-5, with TRBD2 matching over 7 bases. The CDR3 contains 16 residues. Germline-derived CDR1 and CDR2 are SGHAT and FQNNGV. J gave up 5 bases and V 1 base, and 10 bases lay outside the gene matches.

This rearrangement joins TRBV5-1 to TRBJ2-5; D possibly corresponds to TRBD2 (6 bases). The ends were cut back, 4 bases at V and 4 bases at J, with 14 bases in the middle. Per the germline V gene, CDR1 is SGHRS and CDR2 is YFSETQ. This CDR3 is built from 14 residues. This CDR3 reads CASSVEGQGETQYF. For the CDR3, the DNA is TGCGCCAGCAGCGTGGAGGGGCAGGGAGAGACCCAGTACTTC.